This T cell receptor (beta chain) was recorded in a study of blood T cell repertoires in COVID-19. About the study: Both acute and convalescent COVID-19 samples were obtained from the United States, Italy and Spain.

Sequencing was performed with immunoSEQ multiplex PCR; in TCRdb, only in-frame clones are kept and a portion is missing. The table records fewer than 150,000 clones, less than 85% of them present only once. This TCR derives from a woman aged 18-35 years who had been exposed to COVID-19. Sequencing was performed on PBMCs or T cells enriched from blood (not recorded which).

CDR3 residues: CSGGDRDAFF. The CDR3, as DNA: TGCAGCGGGGGGGACAGGGACGCTTTCTTT. The chain uses TRBV29-1 and TRBJ1-1; 9 bases map to TRBD1. The CDR3 sequence is 10 residues long. Losses at the gene ends were 7 bases for V and 11 bases for J; bases not matched to a gene: 5. Germline assignment: CDR1 SQVTM and CDR2 ANQGSEA.